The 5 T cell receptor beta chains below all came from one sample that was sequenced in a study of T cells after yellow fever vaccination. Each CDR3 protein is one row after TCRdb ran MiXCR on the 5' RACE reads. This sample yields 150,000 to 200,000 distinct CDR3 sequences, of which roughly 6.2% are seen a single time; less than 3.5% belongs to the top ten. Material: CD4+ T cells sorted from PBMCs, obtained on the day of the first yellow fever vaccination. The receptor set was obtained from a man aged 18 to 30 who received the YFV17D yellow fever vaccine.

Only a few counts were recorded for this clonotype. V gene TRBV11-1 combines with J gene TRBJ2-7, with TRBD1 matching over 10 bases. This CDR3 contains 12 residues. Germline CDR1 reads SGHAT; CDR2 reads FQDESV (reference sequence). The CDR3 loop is CASSSTGGTPAV. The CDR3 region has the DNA TGTGCCAGCAGCTCGACAGGGGGCACCCCAGCCGTC.

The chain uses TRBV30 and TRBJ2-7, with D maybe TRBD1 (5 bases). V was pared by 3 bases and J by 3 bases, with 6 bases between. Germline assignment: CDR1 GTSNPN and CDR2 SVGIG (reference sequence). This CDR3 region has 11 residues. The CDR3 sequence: CAWSTGYEQYF. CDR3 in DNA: TGTGCCTGGAGCACAGGCTACGAGCAGTACTTC.

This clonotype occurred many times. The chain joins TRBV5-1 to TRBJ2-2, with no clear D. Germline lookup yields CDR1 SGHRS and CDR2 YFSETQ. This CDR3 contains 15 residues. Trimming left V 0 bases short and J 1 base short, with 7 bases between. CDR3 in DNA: TGCGCCAGCAGCTTGGCGGTAATGAACACCGGGGAGCTGTTTTTT. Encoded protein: CASSLAVMNTGELFF.

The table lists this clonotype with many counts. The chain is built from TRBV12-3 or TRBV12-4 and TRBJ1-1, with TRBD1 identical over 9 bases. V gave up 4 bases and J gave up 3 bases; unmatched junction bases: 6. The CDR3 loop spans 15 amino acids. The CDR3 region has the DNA TGTGCCAGCAGTTCCACAGGGGGCCGATACACTGAAGCTTTCTTT. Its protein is CASSSTGGRYTEAFF.

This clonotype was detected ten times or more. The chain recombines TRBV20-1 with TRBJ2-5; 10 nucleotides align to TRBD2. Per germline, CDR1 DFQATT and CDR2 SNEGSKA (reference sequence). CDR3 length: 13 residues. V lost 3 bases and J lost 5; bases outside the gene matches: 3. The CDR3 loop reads CSASRAGGETQYF. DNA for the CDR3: TGCAGTGCTAGTAGAGCGGGGGGGGAGACCCAGTACTTC.